These 14 T cell receptor beta chains were sequenced from one sample in a study of identical twins. TCRdb redid the calling of the 5' RACE reads with MiXCR, one entry per CDR3 protein. The sample yields approximately 300,000 distinct CDR3 sequences, roughly 9% seen once. In addition, the sample was reused for a study of yellow fever vaccine responses in identical twins.

The sequencing input was CD8+ T cells sorted from blood. The receptor set was obtained from a woman younger than 30 in good health.

J is TRBJ2-7 and V is TRBV6-5; 9 positions match TRBD2. Germline CDR1 MNHEY, CDR2 SVGAGI. V shed 4 bases, J shed 5 bases, and the junction held 3 bases outside the gene matches. The CDR3 runs to 13 residues. The CDR3 loop reads CASSSGLADEQYF. CDR3 in DNA: TGTGCCAGCAGTTCGGGACTAGCTGACGAGCAGTACTTC.

This clonotype was counted only a few times. The CDR3 DNA is TGTGCCAGCAGCCCGCCGGAGGTCGATGAGCAGTTCTTC. It encodes CASSPPEVDEQFF. The chain carries TRBV7-8 and TRBJ2-1, with a tentative D call TRBD2 (5 bases). The V end was cut by 5 bases, the J end by 8 bases, with 13 bases between. CDR1 is SGHVS, CDR2 FQNEAQ, per germline. The CDR3 loop spans 13 amino acids.

This clonotype showed up many times. V and J are TRBV2 and TRBJ2-7; weak D call: TRBD1 (5 bases). Trimming cost V 4 bases and J 0 bases, with 7 bases left between them. CDR3 length: 13 amino acids. Germline V gene sequence: CDR1 SNHLY, CDR2 FYNNEI. The CDR3 spells CASSGQSSYEQYF. The CDR3 DNA is TGTGCCAGCAGTGGACAGAGCTCCTACGAGCAGTACTTC. Full variable domain (remainder filled in from reference TRBV2 and TRBJ2-7): EPEVTQTPSHQVTQMGQEVILRCVPISNHLYFYWYRQILGQKVEFLVSFYNNEISEKSEIFDDQFSVERPDGSNFTLKIRSTKLEDSAMYFCASSGQSSYEQYFGPGTRLTVT.

In its sample, this clonotype was seen many times. The chain carries TRBV7-3 and TRBJ2-1, with a weak D call TRBD2 (6 bases). The germline V gene has CDR1 SGHTA and CDR2 FQGTGA. This CDR3 spans 14 amino acids. Trimming took off 5 bases at V and 6 bases at J, with 14 bases between the two ends. CDR3 amino acids: CASSPRLGGNEQFF. As DNA, the CDR3 is TGTGCCAGCAGCCCGAGACTGGGGGGCAATGAGCAGTTCTTC.

Ten or more counts support this clonotype. V usage is TRBV11-2 and J usage is TRBJ1-3; D is ambiguous. The germline gives CDR1 SGHAT, CDR2 FQNNGV. V lost 1 base to trimming and J lost 2 bases, with 9 bases between them. The CDR3 loop spans 15 amino acids. CDR3 sequence reads: CASSLGGGAGNTIYF. As DNA, the CDR3 is TGTGCCAGCAGCTTAGGTGGCGGGGCTGGAAACACCATATATTTT.

This clonotype was counted ten times or more. V is TRBV5-6 and J is TRBJ2-3; 10 nucleotides align to TRBD2. The V segment lost 4 bases and the J segment 3 bases; nucleotides outside the gene matches: 8. CDR1 SGHDT and CDR2 YYEEEE come from the germline V gene. The CDR3 sequence is 16 residues long. The CDR3 region has the DNA TGTGCCAGCAGCGCGGCGACTAGCGGGTGGACAGATACGCAGTATTTT. Encoded protein: CASSAATSGWTDTQYF.

The chain employs TRBV10-3 and TRBJ2-7; D remains unclear. Germline CDR1 is ENHRY and CDR2 is SYGVKD. The CDR3 is 15 residues long. V was trimmed by 4 bases and J by 0 bases, leaving 13 bases between them. The CDR3 is CAISGDVSPSYEQYF. The CDR3 region has the DNA TGTGCCATCAGTGGGGATGTATCCCCCTCCTACGAGCAGTACTTC.

This clonotype was seen a few times. The CDR3: CATSRGTVRASVDTGELFF. Written as DNA, the CDR3 is TGTGCCACCAGCAGAGGAACGGTCCGGGCTAGCGTCGACACCGGGGAGCTGTTTTTT. This chain joins TRBV15 and TRBJ2-2; D is perhaps TRBD2 (6 bases). V lost 1 base and J lost 3, with 21 bases in between. The germline V gene encodes CDR1 LNHNV and CDR2 YYDKDF (reference sequence). This CDR3 has 19 residues.

This clonotype showed up just a few times. The chain couples TRBV11-2 to TRBJ2-3; D assignment may be TRBD1 or TRBD2 (5 bases each). Trimming removed 5 bases at V and 8 bases at J, with 17 bases between. Germline lookup yields CDR1 SGHAT and CDR2 FQNNGV. CDR3 size: 14 residues. The CDR3 spells CASSPQGPPGTQYF. CDR3 DNA sequence: TGTGCCAGCAGCCCCCAGGGACCCCCGGGTACGCAGTATTTT.

This clonotype was picked up a small number of times. The V gene is TRBV6-1, the J gene TRBJ2-1; D might be TRBD1 (6 bases). The CDR3 consists of 14 residues. Per germline, CDR1 MNHNS and CDR2 SASEGT. The germline V and J ends were trimmed by 7 bases and 6 bases, with 16 bases remaining between them. The CDR3 DNA reads TGTGCCAGCACCTCGCAGGGGACGGGCAATGAGCAGTTCTTC. Amino acid sequence: CASTSQGTGNEQFF.

This clonotype was counted between two and nine times. The V and J genes are TRBV30 and TRBJ2-4; 9 bases line up with TRBD1. Per germline, CDR1 GTSNPN and CDR2 SVGIG (reference sequence). The J segment lost 5 bases and the V segment lost 3 bases, leaving 8 bases of the junction unmatched. The length of the CDR3 is 15 residues. The CDR3 DNA is TGTGCCTGGAGAAGGGGGACAGGGCCAGAAAACATTCAGTACTTC. As protein: CAWRRGTGPENIQYF.

Ten or more counts support this clonotype. This chain links TRBV20-1 with TRBJ2-7, with a tentative D call TRBD2 (5 bases). Germline CDR1 is DFQATT and CDR2 is SNEGSKA (reference sequence). The CDR3 sequence is 14 residues long. V was shortened by 3 bases and J by 3 bases, with 15 bases between the two germline ends. CDR3 nucleotides: TGCAGTGCTAGGTCGGGAAGGTATGACTACGAGCAGTACTTC. As protein: CSARSGRYDYEQYF.

This clonotype occurred a few times. The gene calls are TRBV12-3 or TRBV12-4 and TRBJ2-3; 11 bases map to TRBD2. Trimming took 8 bases from V and 4 from J; bases not matched to a gene: 5. The CDR3 extends over 14 amino acids. The CDR3, as DNA: TGTGCCAGCGCCACTAGCGGGAGCGCAGATACGCAGTATTTT. This sequence encodes CASATSGSADTQYF.

The CDR3 region has the DNA TGCGCCAGCAGCCAAGATGCGGGTTGGGTGCAGTACTTC. Translating gives CASSQDAGWVQYF. This sequence joins TRBV4-1 and TRBJ2-7, with D tentatively TRBD2 (5 bases). Germline V lookup: CDR1 MGHRA, CDR2 YSYEKL. CDR3 length equals 13 residues. Trimming stripped 0 bases from V and 9 bases from J, with 12 bases between.